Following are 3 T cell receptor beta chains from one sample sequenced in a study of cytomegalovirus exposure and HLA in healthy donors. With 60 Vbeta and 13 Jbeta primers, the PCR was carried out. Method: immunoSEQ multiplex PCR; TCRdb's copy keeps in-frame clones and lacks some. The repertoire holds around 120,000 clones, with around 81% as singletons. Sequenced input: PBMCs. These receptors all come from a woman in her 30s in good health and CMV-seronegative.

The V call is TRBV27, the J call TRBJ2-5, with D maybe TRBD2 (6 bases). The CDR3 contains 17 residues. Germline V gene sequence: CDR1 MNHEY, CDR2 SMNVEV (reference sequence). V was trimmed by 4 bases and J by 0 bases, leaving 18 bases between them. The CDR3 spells CASSSRLYKRDQETQYF. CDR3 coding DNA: TGTGCCAGCAGTTCCAGGCTATACAAGCGGGACCAAGAGACCCAGTACTTC.

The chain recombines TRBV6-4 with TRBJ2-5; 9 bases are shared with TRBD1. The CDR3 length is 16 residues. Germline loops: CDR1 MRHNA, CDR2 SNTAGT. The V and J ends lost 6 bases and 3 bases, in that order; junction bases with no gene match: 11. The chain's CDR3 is CASRTKQGAGEETQYF. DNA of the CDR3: TGTGCCAGCAGGACCAAACAGGGGGCGGGTGAAGAGACCCAGTACTTC.

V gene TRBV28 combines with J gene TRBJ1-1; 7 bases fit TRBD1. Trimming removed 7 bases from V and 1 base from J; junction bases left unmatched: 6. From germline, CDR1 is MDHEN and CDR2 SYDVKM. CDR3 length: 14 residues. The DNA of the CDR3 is TGTGCCAGCAAACGACAGGGTGCGAACACTGAAGCTTTCTTT. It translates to CASKRQGANTEAFF.